This TCR beta chain was found in a study of cytomegalovirus exposure and HLA in healthy donors. On this clone itself: Antigen unknown.

The study drew the donors from its 120-subject validation cohort, separate from the approximately 700-subject first cohort. This CDR3 is built from 14 residues. The ends were cut back, 1 base at V and 4 bases at J, with 9 bases in the middle. The V gene's germline CDR1 is SGHVS and CDR2 FQNEAQ. General observations from the study: For cytomegalovirus status, the classifier reportedly gave diagnoses with high specificity and sensitivity. According to a subsequent analysis, TCR clusters from the first cohort were inclined to appear together in the roughly 120 validation repertoires. A list of 164 TCR beta chains associated with cytomegalovirus was given.

Only in-frame clones appear in the TCRdb table, and some are missing; sequencing was by immunoSEQ multiplex PCR. The sample contains approximately 190,000 clones, 84% of which appear only once. The receptor's source is a young man in good health and CMV-seropositive. The chain combines TRBV7-8 with TRBJ2-3; TRBD2 is a possible D gene (5 bases). Sequencing used PBMCs. The CDR3 region has the DNA TGTGCCAGCAGCTTAGGAGTGGGAGCAGATACGCAGTATTTT. The encoded protein is CASSLGVGADTQYF. Full variable domain (missing parts from reference TRBV7-8 and TRBJ2-3): GAGVSQSPRYKVAKRGQDVALRCDPISGHVSLFWYQQALGQGPEFLTYFQNEAQLDKSGLPSDRFFAERPEGSVSTLKIQRTQQEDSAVYLCASSLGVGADTQYFGPGTRLTVL.